These 18 T cell receptor beta chains were sequenced from one sample in a study of blood T cell repertoires in COVID-19. Here immunoSEQ multiplex PCR was the method, and the copy in TCRdb shows in-frame clones only, minus some. This table has roughly 140,000 clones, around 87% appearing once. The sequenced sample was peripheral blood. The receptors derive from a woman in her thirties or forties with acute or convalescent COVID-19.

This clone was recorded only once. Here the CDR3 DNA reads TGTGCCAGTAGTAGACTCATTAACAATGAGCAGTTCTTC. Encoded protein: CASSRLINNEQFF. The chain combines TRBV19 with TRBJ2-1; no firm D call. Looked up from germline, CDR1 is LNHDA and CDR2 is SQIVND (reference sequence). The CDR3 is 13 amino acids. V lost 4 bases and J 5 bases, leaving 9 bases between the germline ends.

J is TRBJ2-7 and V is TRBV7-6; 9 nucleotides align to TRBD1. Germline values: CDR1 SGHVS, CDR2 FNYEAQ. J lost 3 bases, V lost 5 bases, and 5 bases had no gene match. The length of the CDR3 is 14 residues. The CDR3 reads CASSLGTGNYEQYF. Here the CDR3 DNA reads TGTGCCAGCAGCCTCGGGACAGGGAACTACGAGCAGTACTTC.

V is TRBV7-2 and J is TRBJ1-2; no firm D call. The CDR3 totals 12 residues. The germline V and J ends were trimmed by 1 base and 8 bases, with 8 bases remaining between them. CDR1 and CDR2 from the germline V gene are SGHTA and FQGNSA. The chain's CDR3 is CASSLGGRGYTF. The CDR3 DNA is TGTGCCAGCAGCTTAGGTGGGCGAGGCTACACCTTC. The variable domain in full, with the rest retrieved from reference TRBV7-2 and TRBJ1-2, is GAGVSQSPSNKVTEKGKDVELRCDPISGHTALYWYRQSLGQGLEFLIYFQGNSAPDKSGLPSDRFSAERTGGSVSTLTIQRTQQEDSAVYLCASSLGGRGYTFGSGTRLTVV.

Remarks on this clone: The identical CDR3 is also encoded by other nucleotide sequences in the sample. The V and J genes are TRBV5-4 and TRBJ2-5, with D unclear. Germline V CDR1 and CDR2: SGHNT, YYREEE (reference sequence). V was trimmed by 0 bases and J by 1 base, leaving 7 bases between them. This CDR3 contains 14 residues. CDR3 loop: CASSLVSSQETQYF. The CDR3 coding sequence is TGTGCCAGCAGCTTGGTGTCCAGCCAAGAGACCCAGTACTTC.

The chain links TRBV6-5 to TRBJ2-1, with 9 nucleotides matching TRBD2. J lost 4 bases, V lost 0 bases, and 4 bases had no gene match. The germline V gene encodes CDR1 MNHEY and CDR2 SVGAGI. The CDR3 runs to 16 residues. This CDR3 is CASSYSSAGGYNEQFF. The CDR3 DNA reads as TGTGCCAGCAGTTACTCGTCAGCGGGGGGTTACAATGAGCAGTTCTTC.

The rearrangement joins TRBV4-1 to TRBJ2-1, with TRBD2 identical over 9 bases. This CDR3 region has 18 residues. V was pared by 3 bases and J by 3 bases, with 12 bases of the junction left unmatched. Per germline, CDR1 MGHRA and CDR2 YSYEKL. In DNA, the CDR3 is TGCGCCAGCAGCCAGTATTCCCCGGGACTAGCCGACTACAATGAGCAGTTCTTC. It translates to CASSQYSPGLADYNEQFF.

J is TRBJ2-1 and V is TRBV18; 10 nucleotides line up with TRBD1. Germline values: CDR1 KGHSH, CDR2 LQKENI. The CDR3 spans 18 residues. V trimming: 3 bases; J trimming: 5 bases; junction bases outside the gene matches: 13. The CDR3 sequence is CASSPTTGGAGTNNEQFF. DNA of the CDR3: TGTGCCAGCTCACCGACGACAGGGGGCGCGGGTACCAACAATGAGCAGTTCTTC.

The chain recombines TRBV9 with TRBJ2-7; 12 bases are shared with TRBD2. Trimming removed 1 base from V and 5 bases from J; junction bases left unmatched: 4. Germline CDR1 SGDLS, CDR2 YYNGEE. The CDR3 is 15 amino acids. The CDR3 nucleotides read TGTGCCAGCAGCGTAACTAGCGGGGGGACTGACGAGCAGTACTTC. Its translation is CASSVTSGGTDEQYF.

The chain uses TRBV5-6 and TRBJ2-7; D is uncertain. Trimming cost V 1 base and J 3 bases, with 5 bases left between them. This CDR3 region has 12 residues. Germline V gene data show CDR1 as SGHDT and CDR2 as YYEEEE. The CDR3 DNA is TGTGCCAGCAGCTTGTTCCTCTACGAGCAGTACTTC. This sequence encodes CASSLFLYEQYF.

This clone came up a few times. The chain employs TRBV11-3 and TRBJ2-2, with D possibly TRBD2 on 7 matching bases. In germline, CDR1 is SGHNT, CDR2 YENEEA. The V and J ends lost 0 bases and 5 bases respectively, with 13 bases between them. This CDR3 is built from 16 residues. The CDR3 nucleotides are TGTGCCAGCAGCTTAGATGCGGGGGCCGGAACCGGGGAGCTGTTTTTT. Protein sequence: CASSLDAGAGTGELFF.

V is TRBV6-2 or TRBV6-3 and J is TRBJ1-3; the match to TRBD1 covers 7 bases. V was pared by 0 bases and J by 4 bases, with 3 bases of the junction left unmatched. The CDR3 loop spans 15 amino acids. Germline V CDR1 and CDR2: MNHEY, SVGEGT. The CDR3 nucleotides are TGTGCCAGCAGTTACTCCGGCAGGGGGGGAAACACCATATATTTT. Its translation is CASSYSGRGGNTIYF.

The chain uses TRBV7-9 and TRBJ1-1, with D possibly TRBD1 on 6 matching bases. The CDR3 runs 14 residues. CDR1 and CDR2 from the germline V gene are SEHNR and FQNEAQ (reference sequence). Deletions cut 1 base from V and 2 bases from J, with 8 bases between. CDR3 bases: TGTGCCAGCAGCTTAGGGGGGCCCAACACTGAAGCTTTCTTT. Its protein product is CASSLGGPNTEAFF.

The V gene is TRBV27, the J gene TRBJ2-3; TRBD2 agrees at 9 bases. Germline V CDR1 and CDR2: MNHEY, SMNVEV (reference sequence). There are 13 residues in the CDR3. The J segment lost 3 bases and the V segment lost 6 bases, leaving 1 base of the junction unmatched. The CDR3 DNA is TGTGCCAGCAGGCTAGCGGGGACAGATACGCAGTATTTT. Its translation: CASRLAGTDTQYF.

The chain is built from TRBV4-1 and TRBJ1-4; D not certain. Germline V gene data show CDR1 as MGHRA and CDR2 as YSYEKL. V lost 4 bases and J lost 8, with 20 bases in between. CDR3 size: 16 residues. Written as DNA, the CDR3 is TGCGCCAGCAGCCCCCGTGACTCCCTCGGAGGAGAAAAACTGTTTTTT. It codes for CASSPRDSLGGEKLFF.

This rearrangement joins TRBV5-6 to TRBJ1-1, with 7 bases that match TRBD1. V was clipped by 0 bases and J by 5 bases; unmatched bases: 4. In germline, CDR1 is SGHDT, CDR2 YYEEEE. This CDR3 comprises 14 residues. CDR3 bases: TGTGCCAGCAGCTTGGACCACAGGGGAACTGAAGCTTTCTTT. It is translated as CASSLDHRGTEAFF.

The rearrangement links TRBV27 to TRBJ2-1; 10 bases fit TRBD2. The CDR3 covers 14 residues. V shed 10 bases and J 5 bases; nucleotides not matched to a gene: 8. Germline V gene sequence: CDR1 MNHEY, CDR2 SMNVEV (reference sequence). Here the CDR3 DNA reads TGTGCCACCATCGGGACTAGCGAGAACAATGAGCAGTTCTTC. It encodes CATIGTSENNEQFF.

The rearrangement uses TRBV6-5 and TRBJ2-5, with 9 bases lining up with TRBD2. With 6 bases clipped from V and 1 base from J, the junction kept 0 bases outside the gene matches. The germline CDR1 and CDR2 sequences are MNHEY and SVGAGI. This CDR3 spans 13 amino acids. The CDR3 sequence is CASRTSGQETQYF. Written as DNA, the CDR3 is TGTGCCAGCAGGACTAGCGGCCAAGAGACCCAGTACTTC.

This chain uses TRBV7-9 with TRBJ2-6; 12 bases map to TRBD2. V lost 2 bases, J lost 2 bases, and 7 bases stayed unmatched. Looked up from germline, CDR1 is SEHNR and CDR2 is FQNEAQ (reference sequence). The CDR3 runs to 19 residues. The CDR3 DNA is TGTGCCAGCAGCTTAAGCCTAGCGGGAGGGCCGGCTGGGGCCAACGTCCTGACTTTC. Encoded protein: CASSLSLAGGPAGANVLTF.